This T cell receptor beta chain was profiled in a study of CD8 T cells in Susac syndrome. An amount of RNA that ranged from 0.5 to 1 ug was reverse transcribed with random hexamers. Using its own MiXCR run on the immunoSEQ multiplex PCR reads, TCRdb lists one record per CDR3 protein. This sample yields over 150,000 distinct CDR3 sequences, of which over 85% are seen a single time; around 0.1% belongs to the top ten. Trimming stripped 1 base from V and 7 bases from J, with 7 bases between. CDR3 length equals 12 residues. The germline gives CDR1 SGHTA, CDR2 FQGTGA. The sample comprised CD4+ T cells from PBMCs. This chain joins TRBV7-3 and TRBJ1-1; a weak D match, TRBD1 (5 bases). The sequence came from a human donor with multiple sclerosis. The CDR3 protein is CASSLKGIEAFF. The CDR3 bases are TGTGCCAGCAGCTTAAAGGGGATTGAAGCTTTCTTT.